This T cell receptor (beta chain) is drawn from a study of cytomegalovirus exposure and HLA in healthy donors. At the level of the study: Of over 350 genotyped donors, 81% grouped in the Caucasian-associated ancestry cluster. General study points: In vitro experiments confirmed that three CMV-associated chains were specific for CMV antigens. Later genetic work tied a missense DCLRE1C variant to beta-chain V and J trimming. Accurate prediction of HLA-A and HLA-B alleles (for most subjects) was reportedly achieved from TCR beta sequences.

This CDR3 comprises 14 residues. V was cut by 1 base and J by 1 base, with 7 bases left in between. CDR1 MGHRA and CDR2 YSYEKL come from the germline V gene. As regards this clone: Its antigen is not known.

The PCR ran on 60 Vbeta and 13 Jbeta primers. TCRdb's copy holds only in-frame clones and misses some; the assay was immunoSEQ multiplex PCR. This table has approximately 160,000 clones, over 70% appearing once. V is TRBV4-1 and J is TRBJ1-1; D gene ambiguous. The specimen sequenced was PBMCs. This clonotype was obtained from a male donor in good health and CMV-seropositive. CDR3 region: CASSQVVQNTEAFF. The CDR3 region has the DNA TGCGCCAGCAGCCAAGTCGTACAGAACACTGAAGCTTTCTTT.